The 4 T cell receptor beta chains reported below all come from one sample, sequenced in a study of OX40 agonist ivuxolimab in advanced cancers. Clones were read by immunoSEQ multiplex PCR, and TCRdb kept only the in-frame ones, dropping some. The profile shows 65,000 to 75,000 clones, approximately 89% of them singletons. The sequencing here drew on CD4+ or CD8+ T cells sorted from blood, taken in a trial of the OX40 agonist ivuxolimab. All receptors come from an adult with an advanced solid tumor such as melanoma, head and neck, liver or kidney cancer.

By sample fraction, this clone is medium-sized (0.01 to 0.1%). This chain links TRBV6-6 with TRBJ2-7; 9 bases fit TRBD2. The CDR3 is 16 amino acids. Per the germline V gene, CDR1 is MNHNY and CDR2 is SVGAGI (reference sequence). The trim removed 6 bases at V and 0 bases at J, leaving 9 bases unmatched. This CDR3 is CASSLSGGQSSYEQYF. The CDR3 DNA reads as TGTGCCAGCAGCCTTAGCGGGGGCCAAAGCTCCTACGAGCAGTACTTC.

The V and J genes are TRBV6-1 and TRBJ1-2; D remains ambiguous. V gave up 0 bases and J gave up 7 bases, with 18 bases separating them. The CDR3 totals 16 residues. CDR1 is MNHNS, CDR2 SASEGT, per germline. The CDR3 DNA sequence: TGTGCCAGCAGTGAAGCGGCTCGGAAGGCTCAGATTGGCTACACCTTC. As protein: CASSEAARKAQIGYTF.

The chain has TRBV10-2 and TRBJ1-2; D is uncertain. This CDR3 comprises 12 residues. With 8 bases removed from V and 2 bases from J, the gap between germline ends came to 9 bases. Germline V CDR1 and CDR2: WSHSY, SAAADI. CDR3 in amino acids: CASGEYNYGYTF. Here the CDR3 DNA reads TGCGCCAGCGGAGAGTACAACTATGGCTACACCTTC.

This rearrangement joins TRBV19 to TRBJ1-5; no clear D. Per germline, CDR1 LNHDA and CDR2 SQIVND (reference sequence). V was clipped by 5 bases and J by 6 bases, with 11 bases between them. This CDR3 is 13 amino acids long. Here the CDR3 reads CASSLGIRQPQHF. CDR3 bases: TGTGCCAGTAGTCTTGGAATCCGTCAGCCCCAGCATTTT.